This T cell receptor (beta chain) comes out of a study of T cell responses to AZD1222 COVID-19 vaccine. Profiled with immunoSEQ multiplex PCR; TCRdb holds only in-frame clones, not every one. The sample shows under 200,000 clones, over 85% of them seen only once. V was cut by 3 bases and J by 1 base, with 12 bases left in between. Germline loops: CDR1 SQVTM, CDR2 ANQGSEA. This CDR3 comprises 14 residues. This clone was seen a single time. Its antigen is still unknown. Study results and limitations: There were repertoire samples only from the period after the peak T cell response. Nearly half of spike-specific TCRs reportedly target variant regions that are unmutated in the B.1.351 and B.1.1.7 variants. White British donors predominated, females outnumbered males, and clonal diversity was possibly underestimated. With dominance at 160-218 and 743-854, vaccine-associated CD4 TCRs spanned spike.

The source of this sequence is an adult in good health. This specimen consisted of peripheral blood, obtained on day 0 of AZD1222 vaccination. The chain uses TRBV29-1 and TRBJ1-1; D remains unclear. As DNA, the CDR3 is TGCAGCGTTGAGGAGTTCATCGGGAACACTGAAGCTTTCTTT. Translated, it gives CSVEEFIGNTEAFF.